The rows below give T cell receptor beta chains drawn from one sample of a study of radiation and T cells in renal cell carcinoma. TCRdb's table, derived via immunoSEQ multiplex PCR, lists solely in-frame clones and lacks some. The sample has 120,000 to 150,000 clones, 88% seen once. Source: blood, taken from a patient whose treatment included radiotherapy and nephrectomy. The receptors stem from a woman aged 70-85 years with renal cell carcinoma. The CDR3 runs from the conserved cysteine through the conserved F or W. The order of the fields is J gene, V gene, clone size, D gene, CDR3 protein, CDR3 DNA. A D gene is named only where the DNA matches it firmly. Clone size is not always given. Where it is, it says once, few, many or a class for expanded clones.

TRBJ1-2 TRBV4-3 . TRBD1 CASSPRFDRGFGYGYTF TGCGCCAGCAGCCCTCGTTTCGACAGGGGGTTTGGCTATGGCTACACCTTC
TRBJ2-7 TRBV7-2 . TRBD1 CASSFGTVHEQYF TGTGCCAGCAGCTTCGGGACAGTCCACGAGCAGTACTTC
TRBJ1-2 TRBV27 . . CASRAEDGSYGYTF TGTGCCAGCAGGGCTGAGGACGGATCGTATGGCTACACCTTC
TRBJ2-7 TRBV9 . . CASSIGQTYEQYF TGTGCCAGCAGCATCGGACAGACTTACGAGCAGTACTTC
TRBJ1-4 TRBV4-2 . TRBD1 CASSRDRVDEKLFF TGTGCCAGCAGCCGAGACAGGGTTGACGAAAAACTGTTTTTT
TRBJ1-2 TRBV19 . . CASSAPVGGRNYGYTF TGTGCCAGTAGTGCCCCTGTCGGAGGGAGGAACTATGGCTACACCTTC
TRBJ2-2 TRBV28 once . CASSPSGLHTGELFF TGTGCCAGCAGCCCCTCCGGACTCCACACCGGGGAGCTGTTTTTT
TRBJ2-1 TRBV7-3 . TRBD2 CASSSPRGGYNEQFF TGTGCCAGCAGCAGCCCACGGGGGGGCTACAATGAGCAGTTCTTC
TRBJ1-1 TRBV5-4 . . CASSLVTGAEAFF TGTGCCAGCAGCTTGGTTACGGGGGCTGAAGCTTTCTTT
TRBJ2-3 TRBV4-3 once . CASSQDRGRTDTQYF TGCGCCAGCAGCCAAGATAGGGGCCGCACAGATACGCAGTATTTT
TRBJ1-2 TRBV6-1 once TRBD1 CASSETTGGVYGYTF TGTGCCAGCAGTGAAACGACAGGGGGCGTCTATGGCTACACCTTC
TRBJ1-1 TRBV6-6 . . CASSYSFGLNTEAFF TGTGCCAGCAGTTACTCGTTTGGCCTGAACACTGAAGCTTTCTTT
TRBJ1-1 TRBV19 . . CASSIDLTLNTEAFF TGTGCCAGTAGTATCGACCTAACCCTGAACACTGAAGCTTTCTTT
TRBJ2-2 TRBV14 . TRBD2 CASSPRGLAGALQNTGELFF TGTGCCAGCAGCCCCAGGGGGCTAGCGGGGGCCCTGCAGAACACCGGGGAGCTGTTTTTT
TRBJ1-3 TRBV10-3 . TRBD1 CAIRGTGDSGNTIYF TGTGCCATCAGGGGGACAGGGGACTCTGGAAACACCATATATTTT
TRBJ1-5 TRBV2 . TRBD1 CASSRDRGNSNQPQHF TGTGCCAGCAGCCGAGACAGGGGCAATAGCAATCAGCCCCAGCATTTT
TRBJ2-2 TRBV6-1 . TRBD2 CASSDPAGGNTGELFF TGTGCCAGCAGTGATCCCGCGGGGGGAAACACCGGGGAGCTGTTTTTT
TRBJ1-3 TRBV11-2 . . CASSFLAGNTIYF TGTGCCAGCAGCTTTCTGGCTGGAAACACCATATATTTT
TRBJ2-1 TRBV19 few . CASSMAVGFSYNEQFF TGTGCCAGTAGTATGGCGGTGGGCTTCTCCTACAATGAGCAGTTCTTC
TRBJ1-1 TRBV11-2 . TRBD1 CASRMGQKNTEAFF TGTGCCAGCAGGATGGGACAGAAGAACACTGAAGCTTTCTTT
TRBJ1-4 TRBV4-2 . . CASSQDRSAHEKLFF TGTGCCAGCAGCCAAGATCGGTCAGCCCATGAAAAACTGTTTTTT
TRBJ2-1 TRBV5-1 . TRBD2 CASSSPTSGGATSSYNEQFF TGCGCCAGCAGCTCCCCGACTAGCGGGGGGGCCACGAGCTCCTACAATGAGCAGTTCTTC
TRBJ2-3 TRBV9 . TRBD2 CASSGSSGGPDTQYF TGTGCCAGCAGCGGGTCTAGCGGGGGGCCAGATACGCAGTATTTT
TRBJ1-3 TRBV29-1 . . CSVVTLWGNTIYF TGCAGCGTTGTAACCCTCTGGGGAAACACCATATATTTT
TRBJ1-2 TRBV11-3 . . CASSLEETYGYTF TGTGCCAGCAGCTTAGAAGAGACGTATGGCTACACCTTC
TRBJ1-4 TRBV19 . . CASSGGAPSEKLFF TGTGCCAGTAGTGGTGGGGCGCCGTCAGAAAAACTGTTTTTT
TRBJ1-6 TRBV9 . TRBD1 CASSVGTGGLPLHF TGTGCCAGCAGCGTTGGGACAGGGGGCTTACCCCTCCACTTT
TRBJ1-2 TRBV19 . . CASYTTGFYGYTF TGTGCCAGCTATACAACAGGGTTCTATGGCTACACCTTC
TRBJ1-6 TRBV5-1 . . CASSLGRDNSPLHF TGCGCCAGCAGCTTGGGCAGGGATAATTCACCCCTCCACTTT
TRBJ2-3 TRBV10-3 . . CAISGVSTDTQYF TGTGCCATCTCGGGAGTAAGCACAGATACGCAGTATTTT
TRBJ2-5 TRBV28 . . CASSPTDSRVKETQYF TGTGCCAGCAGTCCCACCGACTCGAGGGTTAAAGAGACCCAGTACTTC
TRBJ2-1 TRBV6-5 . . CASSYSKGSYNEQFF TGTGCCAGCAGTTACTCGAAGGGGAGCTACAATGAGCAGTTCTTC
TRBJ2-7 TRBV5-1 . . CASSSRDRSYEQYF TGCGCCAGCAGTAGCCGAGACAGGTCCTACGAGCAGTACTTC
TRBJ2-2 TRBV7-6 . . CASSGLGNTGELFF TGTGCCAGCAGCGGGTTGGGGAACACCGGGGAGCTGTTTTTT
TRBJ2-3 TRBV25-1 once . CASSESGRSTDTQYF TGTGCCAGCAGTGAATCGGGACGGAGCACAGATACGCAGTATTTT
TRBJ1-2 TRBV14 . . CASSQLTEANYGYTF TGTGCCAGCAGCCAACTGACAGAAGCTAACTATGGCTACACCTTC
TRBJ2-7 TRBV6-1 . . CASSAAGTDYEQYF TGTGCCAGCAGTGCCGCGGGGACGGACTACGAGCAGTACTTC
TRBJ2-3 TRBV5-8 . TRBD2 CASSWYASGRGTDTQYF TGTGCCAGCAGCTGGTACGCTAGCGGGCGTGGCACAGATACGCAGTATTTT
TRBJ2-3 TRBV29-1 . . CSVPIRGGDTQYF TGCAGCGTTCCAATCCGGGGAGGAGATACGCAGTATTTT
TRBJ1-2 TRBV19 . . CASSTKEGSYGYTF TGTGCCAGTAGTACGAAAGAGGGCTCCTATGGCTACACCTTC
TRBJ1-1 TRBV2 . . CASSQTWGNTEAFF TGTGCCAGCAGCCAGACATGGGGGAACACTGAAGCTTTCTTT
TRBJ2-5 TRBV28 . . CASSSTRDRSETQYF TGTGCCAGCAGTTCGACCCGGGACCGCTCCGAGACCCAGTACTTC
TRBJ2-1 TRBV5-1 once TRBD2 CASSLGGGSGVGEQFF TGCGCCAGCAGCCTGGGCGGCGGTAGCGGGGTCGGTGAGCAGTTCTTC
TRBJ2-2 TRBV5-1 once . CASTMGTNTGELFF TGCGCCAGCACCATGGGGACCAACACCGGGGAGCTGTTTTTT
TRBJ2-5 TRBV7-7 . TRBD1 CASSVFPGQGAETQYF TGTGCTAGCAGCGTTTTCCCGGGACAGGGGGCAGAGACCCAGTACTTC
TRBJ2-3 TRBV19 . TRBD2 CASSTSIGLAGDTQYF TGTGCCAGTAGTACATCGATCGGACTAGCGGGGGATACGCAGTATTTT
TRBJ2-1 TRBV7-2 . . CASSLAWSSYNEQFF TGTGCCAGCAGCTTAGCCTGGAGCTCCTACAATGAGCAGTTCTTC
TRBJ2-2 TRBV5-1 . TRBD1 CASSPRTGDTGELFF TGCGCCAGCAGCCCAAGGACAGGGGACACCGGGGAGCTGTTTTTT
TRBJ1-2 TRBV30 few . CAWREGHGYTF TGTGCCTGGAGAGAGGGCCATGGCTACACCTTC
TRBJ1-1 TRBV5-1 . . CASSSPGVGSTEAFF TGCGCCAGCAGCTCCCCGGGGGTCGGGAGCACTGAAGCTTTCTTT
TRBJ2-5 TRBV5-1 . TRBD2 CASSPGGGYQETQYF TGCGCCAGCAGCCCCGGGGGGGGTTACCAAGAGACCCAGTACTTC
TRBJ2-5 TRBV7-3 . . CASSLGGTQETQYF TGTGCCAGCAGCTTAGGGGGCACACAAGAGACCCAGTACTTC
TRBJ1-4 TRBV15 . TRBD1 CATSRDFSGTANEKLFF TGTGCCACCAGCAGAGACTTTAGTGGGACAGCTAATGAAAAACTGTTTTTT
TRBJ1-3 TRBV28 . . CASSSSTRPDRNTIYF TGTGCCAGCAGTTCCTCGACCAGGCCCGACAGAAACACCATATATTTT
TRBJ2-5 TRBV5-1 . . CASSLVGSQETQYF TGCGCCAGCAGCTTGGTGGGGTCACAAGAGACCCAGTACTTC
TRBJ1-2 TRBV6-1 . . CATERGNTDGYTF TGTGCCACCGAGAGGGGGAATACCGATGGCTACACCTTC
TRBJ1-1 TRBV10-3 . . CATWRGGNTEAFF TGTGCCACCTGGAGGGGGGGGAACACTGAAGCTTTCTTT
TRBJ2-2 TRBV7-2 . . CASSPNSEGGGELFF TGTGCCAGCAGCCCTAATTCGGAGGGCGGCGGGGAGCTGTTTTTT
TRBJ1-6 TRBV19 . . CASKAGELGSPLHF TGTGCCAGTAAAGCCGGGGAACTGGGTTCACCCCTCCACTTT